The text below deals with one T cell receptor (beta chain). These data are taken from a study of tumor and adjacent non-tumor tissue in lung cancer. A modified ARM-PCR protocol with three rounds of nested PCR amplified TCRbeta. TCRdb fed the multiplex PCR reads into MiXCR, producing one record per CDR3 protein. The sample yields some 74,000 distinct CDR3 sequences, around 77% seen once. This sample's RNA came from whole unsorted tissue. V was pared by 8 bases and J by 4 bases, with 6 bases of the junction left unmatched. Germline V lookup: CDR1 SGHDN, CDR2 FVKESK. This CDR3 is 13 amino acids long. The chain couples TRBV14 to TRBJ2-7, with 9 bases aligning to TRBD1. The sequence derives from a woman in her thirties or forties with non-small cell lung cancer. Sequenced input: lung tumor tissue. CDR3 DNA sequence: TGTGCCAGCGGGACAGGGAGTTCGTACGAGCAGTACTTC. Its translation is CASGTGSSYEQYF.